The clone carrying this T cell receptor beta chain was counted a few times. As yet, its antigen is unknown. CDR3 length equals 16 residues. CDR1 and CDR2 (germline): LNHDA, SQIVND (reference sequence). Trimming cost V 4 bases and J 0 bases, with 13 bases left between them. Unique molecular identifiers were built into the TCRbeta library. In TCRdb, the PCR reads were re-called with MiXCR into one record per CDR3 protein. The sample holds 480,000 or so distinct CDR3 sequences, 10% to 13% seen once. This specimen belongs to a study of T-cell reconstitution after alpha-beta-depleted transplantation in children. The study's findings and limits: Alpha-beta T cells about two months after transplant reportedly derived from several hundred expanded graft clones.

The sequencing used PBMCs, collected before TCRalphabeta/CD19-depleted stem cell transplant. The J gene is TRBJ2-1, the V gene TRBV19; D tentatively fits TRBD1 or TRBD2 (5 bases each). The receptor comes from a child under 10 years old with inherited bone marrow failure, due to receive a stem cell transplant. CDR3 coding DNA: TGTGCCAGTAGTACCGGGACGAGGAGCTCCTACAATGAGCAGTTCTTC. It codes for CASSTGTRSSYNEQFF.